A selection of T cell receptor beta chains follows, all from one sample in a study of response to subunit inactivated influenza vaccine. TCRdb called the RT-PCR reads again in MiXCR, with one record for every CDR3 protein. This sample has about 160,000 distinct CDR3 sequences, with approximately 10% found just once. The starting material was non-naive T cells sorted from PBMCs, obtained around seven weeks after vaccination. These receptors originate from a middle-aged man who received an inactivated influenza vaccine. The CDR3 runs from the conserved cysteine through the conserved F or W. A D gene is named only where the DNA matches it firmly. Clone size is shown for a subset of rows, as once, few, many or a class of expanded clone.

cdr3_length j_call d_call v_call clone_size cdr3_nt cdr3_aa
11 TRBJ2-1 TRBD2 TRBV2 few TGTGCCAGCAGCCTAGCGGGAGATCCGTTCTTC CASSLAGDPFF
17 TRBJ2-7 - TRBV2 few TGTGCCAGCAGTGAAGCCACACCTTACAGGGCCTCCTACGAGCAGTACTTC CASSEATPYRASYEQYF
15 TRBJ2-3 TRBD2 TRBV6-5 - TGTGCCAGCAGTGTACTAGCGGGGAACACAGATACGCAGTATTTT CASSVLAGNTDTQYF
16 TRBJ2-2 - TRBV28 - TGTGCCAGCAGTCCGTTGACCCACTCGGGGTCCGGGGAGCTGTTTTTT CASSPLTHSGSGELFF
12 TRBJ2-5 - TRBV21-1 many TGTGCCAGCAGCGACCCGACAGAGACCCAGTACTTC CASSDPTETQYF
16 TRBJ2-7 TRBD1 TRBV5-4 - TGTGCCAGCAGCCGAGGACAGGGGCTGAGCTCCTACGAGCAGTACTTC CASSRGQGLSSYEQYF
14 TRBJ1-2 TRBD1 TRBV12-3/TRBV12-4 - TGTGCCAGCAACTGGGGACAGTCTCACTATGGCTACACCTTC CASNWGQSHYGYTF
14 TRBJ2-3 - TRBV11-2 many TGTGCCAGCAGCGTCATTCCAAGCACAGATACGCAGTATTTT CASSVIPSTDTQYF
15 TRBJ1-2 - TRBV5-1 many TGCGCCAGCAGCTTGGCCCTCGAGGGGAGTCGGGGCTACACCTTC CASSLALEGSRGYTF
13 TRBJ1-4 - TRBV29-1 few TGCAGCGTTGAAGTGGAGGACACCGAAAAACTGTTTTTT CSVEVEDTEKLFF
12 TRBJ2-4 - TRBV29-1 few TGCAGCGTTGGAGGTAGGGGGGACATTCAGTACTTC CSVGGRGDIQYF
13 TRBJ2-1 - TRBV30 - TGTGCCTGGAGTCGGGTCTTGGGCAATGAGCAGTTCTTC CAWSRVLGNEQFF
15 TRBJ1-1 - TRBV14 - TGTGCCAGCAGCCAACAGGGAACCATGAACACTGAAGCTTTCTTT CASSQQGTMNTEAFF
17 TRBJ2-1 TRBD2 TRBV4-1 few TGCGCCAGCAGCCTACTATACTTGGGGGGGGGAGGAAATGAGCAGTTCTTC CASSLLYLGGGGNEQFF
16 TRBJ2-2 TRBD1 TRBV15 few TGTGCCACCAGCAGTGGACAGGGGGTAAACACCGGGGAGCTGTTTTTT CATSSGQGVNTGELFF
16 TRBJ2-3 TRBD1 TRBV5-6 - TGTGCCAGCAGCCGCCGGGACAGGGGGAATACAGATACGCAGTATTTT CASSRRDRGNTDTQYF
11 TRBJ2-7 - TRBV10-1 few TGCGCCATTCAATACCCCTACGAGCAGTACTTC CAIQYPYEQYF
16 TRBJ2-5 - TRBV4-2 few TGTGCCAGCAGCCAAGATAGGGGCAGGGGGGGAGAGACCCAGTACTTC CASSQDRGRGGETQYF
12 TRBJ2-1 - TRBV7-3 many TGTGCCAGCAGCGAGGCCGACAATGAGCAGTTCTTC CASSEADNEQFF
17 TRBJ1-3 - TRBV7-2 many TGTGCCAGCAGCTTAGGGCGAGGCAGGGTACGGGGAAACACCATATATTTT CASSLGRGRVRGNTIYF
15 TRBJ2-1 TRBD1 TRBV29-1 many TGCAGCGTTGGCAGGGGGCCGGGGATCAACAATGAGCAGTTCTTC CSVGRGPGINNEQFF
16 TRBJ2-1 - TRBV20-1 - TGCAGTGCTAGAGATGGGGCTAGCAGCTTATACAATGAGCAGTTCTTC CSARDGASSLYNEQFF
15 TRBJ2-5 TRBD2 TRBV3-1 few TGTGCCAGCAGCCCCCGGGGGGGGCCAGGGGAGACCCAGTACTTC CASSPRGGPGETQYF
15 TRBJ2-3 - TRBV11-2 few TGTGCCAGCAGCCGGGGCGGGGGCGGACCGAATACGCAGTATTTT CASSRGGGGPNTQYF
11 TRBJ2-7 - TRBV28 medium-sized TGTGCCAGCAGTTCTAGGTACGAGCAGTACTTC CASSSRYEQYF
12 TRBJ2-7 - TRBV20-1 few TGCAGTGCTAGAGATCCCCGGCAGGAGCAGTACTTC CSARDPRQEQYF